Below are 8 T cell receptor beta chains sequenced from a single sample in a study of memory CD4+ T cells and cytomegalovirus serostatus. The sort gate was single viable CD3+CD4+CD8-CD45RO+ cells for memory CD4+ T cells. Assay used: immunoSEQ multiplex PCR; TCRdb lists only in-frame clones, some missing. The data contain some 57,000 clones, roughly 80% of them singletons. Material for sequencing was memory CD4+ T cells from blood. The source is an adult in good health and CMV-seronegative.

The chain couples TRBV6-5 to TRBJ1-1; 12 nucleotides align to TRBD1. The J segment lost 7 bases and the V segment lost 6 bases, leaving 3 bases of the junction unmatched. The CDR3 loop spans 13 amino acids. Looked up from germline, CDR1 is MNHEY and CDR2 is SVGAGI. As DNA, the CDR3 is TGTGCCAGCAGGGGGACAGGGGGCGTTGAAGCTTTCTTT. Encoded protein: CASRGTGGVEAFF.

This clone has just a few counts. The chain joins TRBV4-2 to TRBJ2-1; D gene ambiguous. Trimming took off 1 base at V and 5 bases at J, with 15 bases between the two ends. The CDR3 contains 16 residues. In germline, CDR1 is LGHNA, CDR2 YNFKEQ. The CDR3 region is CASSQVGPGSDNEQFF. In DNA, the CDR3 is TGTGCCAGCAGCCAAGTAGGACCCGGGTCGGACAATGAGCAGTTCTTC.

The rearrangement joins TRBV27 to TRBJ2-1; 10 nucleotides align to TRBD1. V lost 5 bases and J lost 6; bases outside the gene matches: 4. The CDR3 is 14 residues long. CDR1 MNHEY and CDR2 SMNVEV come from the germline V gene (reference sequence). CDR3 region: CASSQGDRGNEQFF. The CDR3 nucleotides are TGTGCCAGCAGTCAGGGGGACAGGGGCAATGAGCAGTTCTTC.

V and J are TRBV5-1 and TRBJ2-5, with a weak D call TRBD1 (6 bases). The germline V gene has CDR1 SGHRS and CDR2 YFSETQ. Trimming shortened V by 7 bases and J by 4 bases, and 23 bases separated the two germline ends. The CDR3 sequence is 16 residues long. The DNA of the CDR3 is TGCGCCAGCTCCACCGCCGGGACACCACAGCCAGAGACCCAGTACTTC. Translation gives CASSTAGTPQPETQYF.

This chain links TRBV27 with TRBJ2-5; 8 nucleotides agree with TRBD1. J lost 4 bases, V lost 8 bases, and 9 bases had no gene match. CDR1 is MNHEY and CDR2 is SMNVEV in the germline V gene (reference sequence). This CDR3 region has 14 residues. CDR3 DNA: TGTGCCAGCTCCCTACAGGGGGTCGGAGAGACCCAGTACTTC. Its protein is CASSLQGVGETQYF.

The genes are TRBV5-1 and TRBJ2-5, with 12 bases aligning to TRBD2. Germline-derived CDR1 and CDR2 are SGHRS and YFSETQ. V lost 0 bases and J lost 2; bases outside the gene matches: 5. The length of the CDR3 is 17 residues. The CDR3 protein is CASSLGLAGDTQETQYF. CDR3 in DNA: TGCGCCAGCAGCTTGGGACTAGCGGGGGATACACAAGAGACCCAGTACTTC.

This clone was detected only once. The DNA of the CDR3 is TGTGCCATCACGAAACTAGCGCTTAACAATGAGCAGTTCTTC. This translates into CAITKLALNNEQFF. The chain links TRBV2 to TRBJ2-1, with 7 bases matching TRBD2. V was clipped by 10 bases and J by 5 bases; unmatched bases: 11. In germline, CDR1 is SNHLY, CDR2 FYNNEI. There are 14 residues in the CDR3. The entire variable domain, with the rest obtained from reference TRBV2 and TRBJ2-1, is as follows: EPEVTQTPSHQVTQMGQEVILRCVPISNHLYFYWYRQILGQKVEFLVSFYNNEISEKSEIFDDQFSVERPDGSNFTLKIRSTKLEDSAMYFCAITKLALNNEQFFGPGTRLTVL.

This clone occurred a few times. The CDR3 nucleotides are TGTGCCAGCAGCTTAGGCGAAGGAAGCTCTGGAAACACCATATATTTT. This codes for CASSLGEGSSGNTIYF. This chain links TRBV7-8 with TRBJ1-3; D gene ambiguous. The CDR3 consists of 16 residues. V lost 1 base and J 0 bases, leaving 10 bases between the germline ends. CDR1 SGHVS and CDR2 FQNEAQ come from the germline V gene.